These 17 T cell receptor beta chains were sequenced from one sample in a study of graft-versus-host responses after intestinal transplantation. Their antigens remain unidentified. Sequencing used immunoSEQ multiplex PCR; TCRdb keeps in-frame clones, though not all of them. Of roughly 110,000 clones in the sample, about 87% were seen once. This specimen consisted of unstimulated CD4+ T cells sorted from spleen or lymph node cells, obtained before transplant. The source is a human donor who was the organ donor for an intestinal transplant.

The V call is TRBV6-1, the J call TRBJ1-2; possible D gene TRBD1, 5 bases. The germline gives CDR1 MNHNS, CDR2 SASEGT. With 10 bases removed from V and 7 bases from J, the gap between germline ends came to 10 bases. This CDR3 region has 10 residues. CDR3 coding DNA: TGTGCCACGGGGGAGTTTGGCTACACCTTC. Translation: CATGEFGYTF.

The CDR3 nucleotides are TGTGCTAGTGGTTTTCAGACCCAGTACTTC. This encodes CASGFQTQYF. The genes are TRBV12-5 and TRBJ2-5; D not resolved. Trimming took 3 bases from V and 6 from J, leaving 2 bases between them. The CDR3 consists of 10 residues. Germline CDR1 LGHNT, CDR2 FRNRAP.

This clone has only one observation. CDR3 residues: CASRETTYNSPLHF. The CDR3 DNA reads as TGCGCCAGCAGGGAGACAACATATAATTCACCCCTCCACTTT. The V and J genes are TRBV5-1 and TRBJ1-6; D gene ambiguous. CDR3 size: 14 residues. V gave up 5 bases and J gave up 4 bases, with 10 bases separating them. Germline CDR1 SGHRS, CDR2 YFSETQ. The complete variable domain, with remaining parts taken from reference TRBV5-1 and TRBJ1-6, reads KAGVTQTPRYLIKTRGQQVTLSCSPISGHRSVSWYQQTPGQGLQFLFEYFSETQRNKGNFPGRFSGRQFSNSRSEMNVSTLELGDSALYLCASRETTYNSPLHFGNGTRLTVT.

This chain links TRBV11-1 with TRBJ1-1, with a weak D call TRBD1 (6 bases). V was trimmed by 3 bases and J by 5 bases, leaving 10 bases between them. The germline V gene encodes CDR1 SGHAT and CDR2 FQDESV (reference sequence). The CDR3 has 13 residues. CDR3 in amino acids: CASSFGTGTEAFF. The CDR3 DNA reads as TGTGCCAGCAGCTTTGGCACAGGGACTGAAGCTTTCTTT.

The chain recombines TRBV4-2 with TRBJ2-5; 8 bases are a match to TRBD1. V dropped 3 bases and J dropped 1; count of bases not matched to a gene: 7. Germline loops: CDR1 LGHNA, CDR2 YNFKEQ. The CDR3 is made up of 16 amino acids. For the CDR3, the DNA is TGTGCCAGCAGCCACACCGACAGGGGAGGCCAAGAGACCCAGTACTTC. Protein: CASSHTDRGGQETQYF.

V is TRBV18 and J is TRBJ1-5, with 7 bases that match TRBD1. In germline, CDR1 is KGHSH, CDR2 LQKENI. The CDR3 consists of 15 residues. The V gene end was trimmed by 5 bases and the J gene end by 6 bases; junction bases not matched to a gene: 10. The CDR3: CASSSGQGEVQPQHF. The CDR3 bases are TGTGCCAGCTCAAGCGGGCAGGGGGAGGTTCAGCCCCAGCATTTT.

The chain combines TRBV19 with TRBJ1-2, with 8 bases matching TRBD1. The V and J ends lost 6 bases and 8 bases, in that order; junction bases with no gene match: 11. Per the germline V gene, CDR1 is LNHDA and CDR2 is SQIVND (reference sequence). The CDR3 consists of 14 residues. This chain's CDR3 is CASSRKETGGGYTF. The CDR3 nucleotides read TGTGCCAGTAGCCGCAAGGAAACAGGGGGAGGCTACACCTTC.

The gene calls are TRBV5-1 and TRBJ2-2, with 10 bases fitting TRBD1. J lost 6 bases, V lost 4 bases, and 6 bases had no gene match. This CDR3 region has 15 residues. Germline CDR1 SGHRS, CDR2 YFSETQ. This chain's CDR3 is CASSRDRGMSGELFF. The CDR3 coding sequence is TGCGCCAGCAGCAGGGACAGGGGTATGTCCGGGGAGCTGTTTTTT.

The V and J genes are TRBV7-3 and TRBJ2-3; 7 positions agree with TRBD2. The V gene end was trimmed by 2 bases and the J gene end by 0 bases; junction bases not matched to a gene: 2. The CDR3 loop spans 15 amino acids. In germline, CDR1 is SGHTA, CDR2 FQGTGA. CDR3 sequence (DNA): TGTGCCAGCAGCTTACTAGCGGCTAGCACAGATACGCAGTATTTT. Its translation is CASSLLAASTDTQYF.

The chain has TRBV6-1 and TRBJ2-3; 9 bases are shared with TRBD1. J was trimmed by 5 bases and V by 7 bases; bases with no gene match: 10. Germline V gives CDR1 MNHNS, CDR2 SASEGT. This CDR3 has 15 amino acids. CDR3 region: CASKRTGDLRDTQYF. DNA for the CDR3: TGTGCCAGCAAAAGGACAGGGGATTTAAGAGATACGCAGTATTTT.

This chain connects TRBV2 to TRBJ1-1, with 8 positions matching TRBD1. The junction had 8 bases not matched to a gene; V was cut back by 6 bases and J by 5 bases. CDR1 SNHLY and CDR2 FYNNEI come from the germline V gene. The CDR3 runs 14 residues. Written as DNA, the CDR3 is TGTGCCAGCAGAAGAACAGGGGGAGGAACTGAAGCTTTCTTT. It codes for CASRRTGGGTEAFF.

The V call is TRBV14, the J call TRBJ2-5, with D unclear. This CDR3 comprises 12 residues. Germline lookup yields CDR1 SGHDN and CDR2 FVKESK. Deletions cut 4 bases from V and 2 bases from J, with 5 bases between. CDR3 in amino acids: CASSRLQETQYF. Here the CDR3 DNA reads TGTGCCAGCAGCCGTCTACAAGAGACCCAGTACTTC.

This rearrangement joins TRBV9 to TRBJ2-5, with TRBD2 matching 9 bases. This CDR3 contains 16 residues. CDR1 is SGDLS, CDR2 YYNGEE, per germline. Trimming removed 5 bases from V and 6 bases from J; junction bases left unmatched: 14. Written as DNA, the CDR3 is TGTGCCAGCAGTCCGACTCTAGCGGGGAGTGGTAAGACCCAGTACTTC. Its translation: CASSPTLAGSGKTQYF. Filled out from reference TRBV9 and TRBJ2-5, the complete variable domain reads DSGVTQTPKHLITATGQRVTLRCSPRSGDLSVYWYQQSLDQGLQFLIQYYNGEERAKGNILERFSAQQFPDLHSELNLSSLELGDSALYFCASSPTLAGSGKTQYFGPGTRLLVL.

The CDR3 loop reads CASSLRPTGEGEKLFF. The CDR3 region has the DNA TGTGCCAGTAGTCTCCGACCGACAGGGGAGGGTGAAAAACTGTTTTTT. The rearrangement joins TRBV19 to TRBJ1-4; 8 positions agree with TRBD1. CDR1 LNHDA and CDR2 SQIVND come from the germline V gene (reference sequence). V was pared by 5 bases and J by 7 bases, with 12 bases of the junction left unmatched. The CDR3 consists of 16 residues.

This chain links TRBV5-1 with TRBJ1-1, with no clear D. Germline CDR1 reads SGHRS; CDR2 reads YFSETQ. This CDR3 comprises 14 residues. V gave up 3 bases and J gave up 4 bases, with 13 bases separating them. This CDR3 reads CASSSAPTGTEAFF. The CDR3 DNA reads TGCGCCAGCAGCTCGGCACCAACCGGCACTGAAGCTTTCTTT.

The genes are TRBV11-2 and TRBJ2-7, with TRBD2 as a possible D gene (6 bases). CDR1 SGHAT and CDR2 FQNNGV come from the germline V gene. V was cut by 1 base and J by 0 bases, with 13 bases left in between. The CDR3 consists of 16 residues. CDR3 sequence: CASSLAGGASSYEQYF. The CDR3, as DNA: TGTGCCAGCAGCTTAGCGGGCGGGGCAAGCTCCTACGAGCAGTACTTC.

The genes are TRBV7-9 and TRBJ1-1; D remains unclear. The CDR3 runs 12 residues. Germline V lookup: CDR1 SEHNR, CDR2 FQNEAQ (reference sequence). Trimming pared 1 base from V and 3 bases from J, leaving 3 bases between. The chain's CDR3 is CASSLEHTEAFF. In nucleotides, the CDR3 is TGTGCCAGCAGCTTAGAGCACACTGAAGCTTTCTTT.